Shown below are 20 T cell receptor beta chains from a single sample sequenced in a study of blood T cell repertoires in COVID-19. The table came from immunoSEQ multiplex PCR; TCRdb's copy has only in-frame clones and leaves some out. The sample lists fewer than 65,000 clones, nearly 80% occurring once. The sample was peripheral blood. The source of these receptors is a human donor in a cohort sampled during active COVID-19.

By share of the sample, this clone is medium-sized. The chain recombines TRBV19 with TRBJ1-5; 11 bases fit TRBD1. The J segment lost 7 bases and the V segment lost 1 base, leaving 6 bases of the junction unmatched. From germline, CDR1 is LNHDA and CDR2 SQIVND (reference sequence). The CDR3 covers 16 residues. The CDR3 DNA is TGTGCCAGTAGTATAGGGGGACAGGGGGTTGGCCAGCCCCAGCATTTT. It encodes CASSIGGQGVGQPQHF.

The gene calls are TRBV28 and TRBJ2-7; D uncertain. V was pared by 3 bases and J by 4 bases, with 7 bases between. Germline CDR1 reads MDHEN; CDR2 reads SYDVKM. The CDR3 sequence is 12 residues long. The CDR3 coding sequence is TGTGCCAGCAGTTTTTCAGTGTACGAGCAGTACTTC. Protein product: CASSFSVYEQYF.

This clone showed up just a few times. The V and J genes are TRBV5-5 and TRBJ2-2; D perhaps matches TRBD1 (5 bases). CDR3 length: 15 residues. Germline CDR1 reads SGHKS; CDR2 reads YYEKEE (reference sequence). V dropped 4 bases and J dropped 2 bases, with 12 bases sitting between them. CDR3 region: CASSPSGHNTGELFF. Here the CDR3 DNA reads TGTGCCAGCAGCCCGTCAGGACACAACACCGGGGAGCTGTTTTTT.

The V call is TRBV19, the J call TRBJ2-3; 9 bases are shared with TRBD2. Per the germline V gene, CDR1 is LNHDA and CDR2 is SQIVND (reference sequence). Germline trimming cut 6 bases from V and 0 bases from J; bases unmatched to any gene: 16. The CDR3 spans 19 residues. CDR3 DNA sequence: TGTGCCAGTAGCGCTGACGTCCCGGGACTAGCTGAGAGCACAGATACGCAGTATTTT. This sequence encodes CASSADVPGLAESTDTQYF. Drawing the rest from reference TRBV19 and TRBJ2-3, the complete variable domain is DGGITQSPKYLFRKEGQNVTLSCEQNLNHDAMYWYRQDPGQGLRLIYYSQIVNDFQKGDIAEGYSVSREKKESFPLTVTSAQKNPTAFYLCASSADVPGLAESTDTQYFGPGTRLTVL.

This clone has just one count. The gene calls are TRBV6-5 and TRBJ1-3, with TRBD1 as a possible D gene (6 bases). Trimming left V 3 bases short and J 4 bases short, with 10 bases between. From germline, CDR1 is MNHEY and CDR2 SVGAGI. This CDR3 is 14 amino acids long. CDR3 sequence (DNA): TGTGCCAGCAGTTATACAGGGTCGGGAAACACCATATATTTT. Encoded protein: CASSYTGSGNTIYF.

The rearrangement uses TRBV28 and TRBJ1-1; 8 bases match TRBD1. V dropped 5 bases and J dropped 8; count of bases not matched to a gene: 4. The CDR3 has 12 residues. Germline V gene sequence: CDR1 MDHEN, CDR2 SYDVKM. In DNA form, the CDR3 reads TGTGCCAGCAGTAGACAGGGGCCGGAAGCTTTCTTT. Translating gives CASSRQGPEAFF.

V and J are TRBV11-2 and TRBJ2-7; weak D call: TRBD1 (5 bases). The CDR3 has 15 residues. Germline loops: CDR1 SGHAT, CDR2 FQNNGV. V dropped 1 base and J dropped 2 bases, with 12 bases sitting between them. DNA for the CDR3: TGTGCCAGCAGCTTAGTTGACCAGGGCCCCTACGAGCAGTACTTC. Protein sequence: CASSLVDQGPYEQYF.

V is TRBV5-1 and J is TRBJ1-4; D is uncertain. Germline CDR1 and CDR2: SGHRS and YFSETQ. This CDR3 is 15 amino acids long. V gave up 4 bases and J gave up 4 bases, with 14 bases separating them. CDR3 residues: CASSRDPGSNEKLFF. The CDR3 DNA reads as TGCGCCAGCAGCCGCGATCCGGGAAGTAATGAAAAACTGTTTTTT.

The CDR3 coding sequence is TGTGCCTGGAGTGTACCGGGAAGAGGGCATGGCTACACCTTC. Translating it yields CAWSVPGRGHGYTF. The rearrangement joins TRBV30 to TRBJ1-2; unclear D gene. In germline, CDR1 is GTSNPN, CDR2 SVGIG (reference sequence). The V gene lost 0 bases and the J gene lost 6 bases, with 14 bases spanning the gap. The CDR3 covers 14 residues. The full variable domain, with the rest looked up from reference TRBV30 and TRBJ1-2, is SQTIHQWPATLVQPVGSPLSLECTVEGTSNPNLYWYRQAAGRGLQLLFYSVGIGQISSEVPQNLSASRPQDRQFILSSKKLLLSDSGFYLCAWSVPGRGHGYTFGSGTRLTVV.

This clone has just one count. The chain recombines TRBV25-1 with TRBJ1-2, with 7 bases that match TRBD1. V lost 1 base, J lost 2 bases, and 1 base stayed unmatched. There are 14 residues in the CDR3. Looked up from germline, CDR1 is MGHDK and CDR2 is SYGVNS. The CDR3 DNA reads TGTGCCAGCAGTGAATCAGGGGGGAACTATGGCTACACCTTC. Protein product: CASSESGGNYGYTF.

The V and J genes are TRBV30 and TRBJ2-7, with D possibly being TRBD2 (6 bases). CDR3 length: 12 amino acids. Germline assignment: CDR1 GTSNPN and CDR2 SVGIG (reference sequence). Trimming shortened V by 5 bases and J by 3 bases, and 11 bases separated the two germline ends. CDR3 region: CAWGLSLYEQYF. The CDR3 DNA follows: TGTGCCTGGGGACTATCCCTCTACGAGCAGTACTTC.

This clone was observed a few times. In DNA form, the CDR3 reads TGTGCCAGCAGTTTGGCTGCCTACGAGCAGTACTTC. Encoded protein: CASSLAAYEQYF. The chain links TRBV28 to TRBJ2-7; no clear D. CDR1 and CDR2 (germline): MDHEN, SYDVKM. V was cut by 3 bases and J by 2 bases, with 5 bases left in between. This CDR3 region has 12 residues. Combining the CDR3 with reference TRBV28 and TRBJ2-7 gives the whole variable domain DVKVTQSSRYLVKRTGEKVFLECVQDMDHENMFWYRQDPGLGLRLIYFSYDVKMKEKGDIPEGYSVSREKKERFSLILESASTNQTSMYLCASSLAAYEQYFGPGTRLTVT.

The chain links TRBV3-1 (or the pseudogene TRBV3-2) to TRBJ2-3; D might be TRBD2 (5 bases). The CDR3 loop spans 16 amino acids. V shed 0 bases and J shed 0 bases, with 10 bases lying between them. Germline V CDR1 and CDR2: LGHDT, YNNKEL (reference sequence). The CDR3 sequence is CASSQDLGGSTDTQYF. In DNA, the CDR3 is TGTGCCAGCAGCCAAGATCTCGGCGGGAGCACAGATACGCAGTATTTT.

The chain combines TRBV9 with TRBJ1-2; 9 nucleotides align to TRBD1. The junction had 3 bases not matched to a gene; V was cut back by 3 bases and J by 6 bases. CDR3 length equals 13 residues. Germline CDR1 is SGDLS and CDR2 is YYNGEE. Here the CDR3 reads CASSGTGVHGYTF. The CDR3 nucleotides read TGTGCCAGCAGCGGGACAGGGGTCCATGGCTACACCTTC.

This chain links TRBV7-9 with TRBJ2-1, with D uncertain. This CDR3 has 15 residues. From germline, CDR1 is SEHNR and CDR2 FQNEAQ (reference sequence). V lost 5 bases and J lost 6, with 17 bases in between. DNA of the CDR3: TGTGCCAGCAGCCCTCTTATGGAGTCCATCAATGAGCAGTTCTTC. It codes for CASSPLMESINEQFF.

The CDR3 loop reads CASSKSGSVSSYEQYF. The DNA for the CDR3 is TGTGCCAGCAGCAAAAGCGGGAGCGTAAGCTCCTACGAGCAGTACTTC. This chain connects TRBV5-4 to TRBJ2-7, with 8 bases identical to TRBD2. This CDR3 is built from 16 residues. Germline V lookup: CDR1 SGHNT, CDR2 YYREEE (reference sequence). The ends lost 4 bases at V and 0 bases at J; junction bases unmatched: 9.

DNA of the CDR3: TGTGCCAGCACCCCAGTGTACACTGAAGCTTTCTTT. Translating it yields CASTPVYTEAFF. V usage is TRBV12-3 or TRBV12-4 and J usage is TRBJ1-1; D uncertain. The V end lost 7 bases, the J end lost 3 bases, and 9 bases lay between the germline ends. The CDR3 sequence is 12 residues long.

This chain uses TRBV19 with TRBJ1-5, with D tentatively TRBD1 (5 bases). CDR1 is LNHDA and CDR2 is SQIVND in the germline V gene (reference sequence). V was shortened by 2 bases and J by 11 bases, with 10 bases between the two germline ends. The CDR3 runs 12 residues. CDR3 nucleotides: TGTGCCAGTAGTATACAGGGAGGAGCCCAGCATTTT. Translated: CASSIQGGAQHF.

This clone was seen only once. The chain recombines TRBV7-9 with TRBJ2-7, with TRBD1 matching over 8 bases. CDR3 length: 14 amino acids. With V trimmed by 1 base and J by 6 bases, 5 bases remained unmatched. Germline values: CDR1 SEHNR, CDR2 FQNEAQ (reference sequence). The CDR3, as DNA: TGTGCCAGCAGCTTAGTGGCAGGGGGCCGCGAGCAGTACTTC. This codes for CASSLVAGGREQYF.

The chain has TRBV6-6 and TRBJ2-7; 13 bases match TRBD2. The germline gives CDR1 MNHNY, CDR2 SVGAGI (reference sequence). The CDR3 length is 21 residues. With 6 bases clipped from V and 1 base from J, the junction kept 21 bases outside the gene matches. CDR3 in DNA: TGTGCCAGCAGCACCCCGTCCTTAACAGGACTAGCGGGAGCCCCTTCCTACGAGCAGTACTTC. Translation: CASSTPSLTGLAGAPSYEQYF.